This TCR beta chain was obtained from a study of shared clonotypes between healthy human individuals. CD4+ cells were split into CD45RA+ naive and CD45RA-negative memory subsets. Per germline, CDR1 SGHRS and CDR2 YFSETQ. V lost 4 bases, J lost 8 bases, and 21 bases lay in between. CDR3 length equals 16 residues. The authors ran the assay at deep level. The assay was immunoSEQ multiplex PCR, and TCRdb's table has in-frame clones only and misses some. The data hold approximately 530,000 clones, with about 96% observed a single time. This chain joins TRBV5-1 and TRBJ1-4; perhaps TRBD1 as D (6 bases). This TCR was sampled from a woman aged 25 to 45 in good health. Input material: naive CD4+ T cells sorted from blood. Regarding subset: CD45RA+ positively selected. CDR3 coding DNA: TGCGCCAGCAGCAAACCACAGGGCACGGGGGAAGAAAAACTGTTTTTT. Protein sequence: CASSKPQGTGEEKLFF.